This T cell receptor (beta chain) was sequenced in a study of early T cells in non-severe SARS-CoV-2 infection. Study-wide background: It was bulk RNA from unsorted whole blood that was sequenced, and the chains were unpaired. Study results and caveats: Using VDJdb, the matching emphasized anti-spike CD8 responses while missing private and CD4 specificities.

This CDR3 has 11 residues. V shed 2 bases and J shed 7 bases, with 6 bases lying between them. Germline lookup yields CDR1 MNHNY and CDR2 SVGAGI (reference sequence). Points on this clonotype: Its antigen is still unknown.

Individual cDNA molecules each received unique molecular identifiers attached to them. One entry per CDR3 protein, called by TCRdb with MiXCR from the 5' RACE reads. The sample holds under 65,000 distinct CDR3 sequences, 12% seen once. The rearrangement joins TRBV6-6 to TRBJ2-7; D ambiguous. Specimen: whole blood. This clonotype originated in an adult who was a healthcare worker with PCR-confirmed SARS-CoV-2 infection or an uninfected control (not recorded which). The CDR3 DNA is TGTGCCAGCAGTTACATAACGGAGCAGTACTTC. Amino acid sequence: CASSYITEQYF.